This T cell receptor (beta chain) was profiled in a study of vaccination and CD4 T cells after COVID-19. The treatment: roughly ten-day PBMC culture with coronavirus spike peptide pools or control peptides (ViraFEST assay). For ViraFEST, peptide pools expanded antigen-specific T cells, after which the TCRs were sequenced. The CDR3 runs 15 residues. Germline V gene data show CDR1 as DFQATT and CDR2 as SNEGSKA (reference sequence). This clonotype was seen more than once but under ten times. What it recognizes is unknown. Sequencing of cultured CD4+ T cell DNA used the Oncomine TCR Beta short-read assay. Extraction of genomic DNA was performed on cultured CD4+ T cells. Using its own MiXCR run on the PCR reads, TCRdb lists one record per CDR3 protein. The sample shows 15,000 to 20,000 distinct CDR3 sequences, over 65% of them seen only once.

Input material: CD4+ T cells from blood, cultured in vitro. The chain joins TRBV20-1 to TRBJ2-3; possible D gene TRBD2, 5 bases. The sequence was obtained from a human donor who had recovered from COVID-19. The CDR3 region is CSARGPLGYTDTQYF. DNA for the CDR3: TGCAGCGCCCGAGGGCCTCTCGGGTACACAGATACGCAGTATTTT.